The entry below describes one T cell receptor beta chain. Healthy Caucasian individuals from Russia aged roughly 6 to 95 served as donors. Per individual sample, total RNA of at least 5 micrograms was extracted. This record belongs to a study of blood T cells in healthy people across ages. For the second PCR, which ran for 7 to 11 cycles, a sample-barcoded 5' primer and a J-beta primer mix were used. Sequencing recovered at least 2.5 million CDR3-containing paired-end reads from each sample. TCRdb used MiXCR to reprocess the 5' RACE reads, holding one entry per CDR3 protein. The repertoire holds about 510,000 distinct CDR3 sequences, 27% seen once, with 3% to 4% in the top ten. The germline gives CDR1 LGHNA, CDR2 YSLEER. There are 13 residues in the CDR3. Trimming took 1 base from V and 5 from J, leaving 6 bases between them. This sample also belongs to another study, concerning T cells of mothers and their children. That work states: Each mother yielded more than 8.5 million TCR beta CDR3 reads. Each child yielded 2.5 million to 3 million reads.

The material sequenced was blood. This clonotype was sampled from a boy between 2 and 10 years old in good health. J is TRBJ2-1 and V is TRBV4-3, with unresolved D. The CDR3 DNA sequence: TGCGCCAGCAGCCAAGTGTCGGACAATGAGCAGTTCTTC. Protein: CASSQVSDNEQFF.